Below are 6 T cell receptor beta chains sequenced from a single sample in a study of cytotoxic CD8 clonotypes in ibrutinib-treated CLL. Profiling relied on immunoSEQ multiplex PCR, and the TCRdb table lists in-frame clones only, not all of them. The table has roughly 150,000 clones, more than 70% seen once. The source was PBMCs, collected at disease progression, from a patient treated with ibrutinib. These receptors were taken from a human donor with chronic lymphocytic leukemia.

The CDR3 DNA reads TGTGCCAGCAGCGTAGATGGGGGTGAGCAGTTCTTC. It yields the protein CASSVDGGEQFF. The V gene is TRBV9, the J gene TRBJ2-1; the D call may be TRBD1 or TRBD2 (5 bases each). Deletions cut 0 bases from V and 9 bases from J, with 7 bases between. CDR3 length: 12 amino acids. Germline CDR1 is SGDLS and CDR2 is YYNGEE.

The rearrangement links TRBV7-2 to TRBJ1-5; D gene unclear. The CDR3 spans 13 residues. V gave up 3 bases and J gave up 4 bases, with 7 bases separating them. Per the germline V gene, CDR1 is SGHTA and CDR2 is FQGNSA. The CDR3 loop is CASSLARNQPQHF. CDR3 DNA sequence: TGTGCCAGCAGCTTGGCGAGGAATCAGCCCCAGCATTTT.

This chain links TRBV12-5 with TRBJ2-1; 10 nucleotides align to TRBD2. This CDR3 is built from 15 residues. Trimming at V came to 6 bases and at J to 4 bases, leaving 6 bases not matched to a gene. Germline V gives CDR1 LGHNT, CDR2 FRNRAP. The DNA for the CDR3 is TGTGCTAGTGGCCTTAGCGGGAGGTTTTACAATGAGCAGTTCTTC. As protein: CASGLSGRFYNEQFF.

This chain connects TRBV28 to TRBJ2-7, with D possibly called TRBD1 or TRBD2 (5 bases each). Germline loops: CDR1 MDHEN, CDR2 SYDVKM. Trimming left V 6 bases short and J 4 bases short, with 22 bases between. The CDR3 runs to 16 residues. This CDR3 reads CASRDPLGTASYEQYF. CDR3 DNA sequence: TGTGCCAGCAGGGACCCTCTCGGGACGGCCTCATACGAGCAGTACTTC.

CDR3 nucleotide sequence: TGTGCCAGCAGCGTAGGTGTTCTAAGCAATCAGCCCCAGCATTTT. This encodes CASSVGVLSNQPQHF. The J gene is TRBJ1-5, the V gene TRBV9; D is ambiguous. CDR3 size: 15 residues. Germline V gene data show CDR1 as SGDLS and CDR2 as YYNGEE. Deletions cut 0 bases from V and 1 base from J, with 8 bases between. The full variable domain, rest sourced from reference TRBV9 and TRBJ1-5, is DSGVTQTPKHLITATGQRVTLRCSPRSGDLSVYWYQQSLDQGLQFLIQYYNGEERAKGNILERFSAQQFPDLHSELNLSSLELGDSALYFCASSVGVLSNQPQHFGDGTRLSIL.

The gene calls are TRBV29-1 and TRBJ2-7; 9 bases align to TRBD1. The ends lost 4 bases at V and 3 bases at J; junction bases unmatched: 4. CDR1 is SQVTM, CDR2 ANQGSEA, per germline. The length of the CDR3 is 13 residues. The CDR3 DNA follows: TGCAGCGTTGTCGGACAGGGGCTCTACGAGCAGTACTTC. Translation gives CSVVGQGLYEQYF.